The rows below give T cell receptor beta chains drawn from one sample of a study of TIL therapy for anti-PD-1-resistant metastatic lung cancer. This table comes from immunoSEQ multiplex PCR, and its TCRdb copy is limited to in-frame clones, with some not included. The sample includes about 60,000 clones, 87% seen only once; the top ten take 2.5% to 3%. The sequencing used blood, collected at baseline. Receptors were obtained from a person aged 25 to 79 with non-small cell lung cancer. The CDR3 runs from the conserved cysteine through the conserved F or W. D genes are given only for firm matches. A clone size is listed for some rows: how often the clone was seen (once, few, many), or a class if it is expanded.

TRBJ2-2,once,TRBV10-3,-,TGTGCCATCAGTGATGCTCTCGTGGGGGAGCTGTTTTTT,CAISDALVGELFF
TRBJ2-3,-,TRBV5-3,-,TGTGCCAGAAGCCCGGCTCGGGCCCGCACAGATACGCAGTATTTT,CARSPARARTDTQYF
TRBJ2-7,-,TRBV10-3,-,TGTGCCATCAGTGAGTCGGGACCAGCGCCCTACGAGCAGTACTTC,CAISESGPAPYEQYF
TRBJ2-7,-,TRBV6-6,TRBD1,TGTGCCAGCAGTTCTCGGGACAGGGGGGACTACGAGCAGTACTTC,CASSSRDRGDYEQYF
TRBJ2-1,-,TRBV12-2,-,TGTGCAAGTCGCCACAACTCGCCTGGTTGGGATAGGGGGAAGAAGGATGAGCAGTTCTTC,CASRHNSPGWDRGKKDEQFF
TRBJ2-3,-,TRBV7-3,-,TGTGCCAGCAGCTTTGGGGACCGGGGGGCGGATACGCAGTATTTT,CASSFGDRGADTQYF
TRBJ1-2,-,TRBV28,-,TGTGCCAGCAGGGGGGGGACGGCCTCTTCCTATGGCTACACCTTC,CASRGGTASSYGYTF
TRBJ2-7,-,TRBV5-1,-,TGCGCCAGCAGCTCGGAAAGGGGCGAGCAGTACTTC,CASSSERGEQYF
TRBJ1-1,-,TRBV2,TRBD1,TGTGCCAGCAGCGAGACAGGGGCCGTCGGAGCTTTCTTT,CASSETGAVGAFF
TRBJ2-2,-,TRBV9,TRBD1,TGTGCCAGCAGCGTTGGACAGGGACTCTCAACCGGGGAGCTGTTTTTT,CASSVGQGLSTGELFF
TRBJ2-1,-,TRBV6-2/TRBV6-3,TRBD1,TGTGCCAGCAGTTACTCCTCTACTGCGGGACAGGGGATCAATGAGCAGTTCTTC,CASSYSSTAGQGINEQFF
TRBJ2-3,-,TRBV10-3,-,TGTGCCATCGCTGACGGAGCAGGCCGCACAGATACGCAGTATTTT,CAIADGAGRTDTQYF
TRBJ1-1,few,TRBV6-5,TRBD1,TGTGCCAGCAGATACAGGGGTCGCGGCACTGAAGCTTTCTTT,CASRYRGRGTEAFF
TRBJ1-2,once,TRBV6-4,-,TGTGCCAGCAGTGAAGAAGGGGCGAGTTTCTATGGCTACACCTTC,CASSEEGASFYGYTF
TRBJ1-5,-,TRBV2,-,TGTGCCAGCAGTGAAGCGCTTCGAAGGGGGGCCCAAGGCAATCAGCCCCAGCATTTT,CASSEALRRGAQGNQPQHF
TRBJ2-3,-,TRBV4-1,TRBD2,TGCGCCAGCAGCCAAGATTGGGGGGGGAGCACAGATACGCAGTATTTT,CASSQDWGGSTDTQYF
TRBJ2-5,-,TRBV10-3,-,TGTGCCATCAGTGAGCTGCAGGGGCTCCGAGAGACCCAGTACTTC,CAISELQGLRETQYF
TRBJ2-2,-,TRBV7-9,-,TGTGCCAGCAGCCCCCTGACAGGGTTGGTAGCGGAGCGGGAGCTGTTTTTT,CASSPLTGLVAERELFF
TRBJ2-3,-,TRBV9,-,TGTGCCAGCAGCGTAGGCGGGGTGATCACAGATACGCAGTATTTT,CASSVGGVITDTQYF
TRBJ1-1,once,TRBV28,-,TGTGCCAGCAGGGGGGCCCAGGGGCATCTGGAAGCTTTCTTT,CASRGAQGHLEAFF
TRBJ1-6,-,TRBV10-2,-,TGCGCCAGCAGTGAGTCGAGGCGACAGTCAGGCCGCTCACCCCTCCACTTT,CASSESRRQSGRSPLHF
TRBJ2-5,-,TRBV5-6,TRBD2,TGTGCCAGCGCGGATGTACCGGGAGGGCCGTTGGGAGAGACCCAGTACTTC,CASADVPGGPLGETQYF
TRBJ1-6,once,TRBV11-2,TRBD1,TGTGCCAGCAGCTTCCCCGGGACAGGGGTTTCACCCCTCCACTTT,CASSFPGTGVSPLHF
TRBJ2-3,-,TRBV4-2,-,TGTGCCAGCAGCCAAGGAGTGGGACTTCGCACAGATACGCAGTATTTT,CASSQGVGLRTDTQYF
TRBJ1-6,-,TRBV2,-,TGTGCCAGCAGTGCGGGCGGGACCTTCTATAATTCACCCCTCCACTTT,CASSAGGTFYNSPLHF
TRBJ1-1,-,TRBV5-6,-,TGTGCCAGCAGCTCATTTGCCCGGGGCACTGAAGCTTTCTTT,CASSSFARGTEAFF
TRBJ1-5,-,TRBV20-1,-,TGCAGTGCTAGTACCCCCTTTGAGGTGCAGCCCCAGCATTTT,CSASTPFEVQPQHF
TRBJ1-6,few,TRBV3-1/TRBV3-2,-,TGTGCCAGCAGCTTTTCTGCCGGGTTGAATTCACCCCTCCACTTT,CASSFSAGLNSPLHF
TRBJ1-2,-,TRBV5-1,TRBD1,TGCGCCAGCAGCCCTGAACAGGGGAACTATGGCTACACCTTC,CASSPEQGNYGYTF
TRBJ1-1,-,TRBV28,TRBD1,TGTGCCAGCAGTCCACGGACAGGGGTGTACACTGAAGCTTTCTTT,CASSPRTGVYTEAFF
TRBJ2-1,-,TRBV27,TRBD2,TGTGCCAGCAGTTTCCCACCTAGGACTAGTCGCAGCAATGAGCAGTTCTTC,CASSFPPRTSRSNEQFF
TRBJ1-1,-,TRBV9,-,TGTGCCAGCAGCCCGCGCGAAGGCAGGGTGAACACTGAAGCTTTCTTT,CASSPREGRVNTEAFF
TRBJ1-2,-,TRBV7-9,-,TGTGCCAGCAGCTTACTTGGGGGATCGCATGGCTACACCTTC,CASSLLGGSHGYTF
TRBJ1-4,-,TRBV2,-,TGTGCCAGCAGTGGGGACGGTAATGAAAAACTGTTTTTT,CASSGDGNEKLFF
TRBJ2-1,-,TRBV6-6,TRBD2,TGTGCCAGCAGCCGGGGACTAGGCAACAATGAGCAGTTCTTC,CASSRGLGNNEQFF
TRBJ1-5,-,TRBV5-1,-,TGCGCCAGCAGCTTGGGGGGAAGAGGACAGCCCCAGCATTTT,CASSLGGRGQPQHF
TRBJ2-7,-,TRBV10-1,TRBD1,TGCGCCAGCTACTACCGGGACAGCTCCTACGAGCAGTACTTC,CASYYRDSSYEQYF
TRBJ2-3,-,TRBV19,-,TGTGCCAGTAAGTGGGCTAGCGTTGCAGATACGCAGTATTTT,CASKWASVADTQYF
TRBJ2-4,-,TRBV19,-,TGTGCCAGTAGTCCACAGAAGGGATCGAACATTCAGTACTTC,CASSPQKGSNIQYF
TRBJ2-1,-,TRBV30,-,TGTGCCTGGTTAGCGGTCCCCAGATATAGACACAATGAGCAGTTCTTC,CAWLAVPRYRHNEQFF
TRBJ2-1,-,TRBV30,TRBD2,TGTGCCTGGAGTGTCGGTAGCGGGGGCATTTCCTACAATGAGCAGTTCTTC,CAWSVGSGGISYNEQFF
TRBJ1-2,-,TRBV6-5,TRBD1,TGTGCCAGCAGTTACATGGGACAGGGTGATGGCTACACCTTC,CASSYMGQGDGYTF
TRBJ2-5,-,TRBV4-1,-,TGCGCCAGCAGCCAAGTGGGGGCAGTGAGACTCGAGCAAGAGACCCAGTACTTC,CASSQVGAVRLEQETQYF
TRBJ1-1,-,TRBV2,-,TGTGCCAGCGGAGTAAACACTGAAGCTTTCTTT,CASGVNTEAFF
TRBJ1-2,once,TRBV3-1/TRBV3-2,TRBD1,TGTGCCAGCAGCCCTCGACAGGGGTTTTCTGTCGGCTATGGCTACACCTTC,CASSPRQGFSVGYGYTF
TRBJ2-2,-,TRBV4-1,TRBD2,TGCGCCAGCAGCCAAATGCTAGCGGGAAGGGGGGAGCTGTTTTTT,CASSQMLAGRGELFF
TRBJ1-2,few,TRBV5-1,-,TGCGCCAGCAGCTTGGATCAGTATGGCTACACCTTC,CASSLDQYGYTF
TRBJ1-6,-,TRBV6-2/TRBV6-3,-,TGTGCCAGCAGCCGGACTGGGCTCGGGAATTCACCCCTCCACTTT,CASSRTGLGNSPLHF
TRBJ2-7,-,TRBV7-2,TRBD2,TGTGCCAGCTCCCCTGCGGGGGTGCTGCACGAGCAGTACTTC,CASSPAGVLHEQYF
TRBJ1-4,-,TRBV2,-,TGTGCCAGCAGCGGGGACTTGGAGATGGCAACTAATGAAAAACTGTTTTTT,CASSGDLEMATNEKLFF
TRBJ2-7,-,TRBV6-5,-,TGTGCCAGCAGTTACTCGGGGTACGCTTCCTACGAGCAGTACTTC,CASSYSGYASYEQYF
TRBJ1-5,once,TRBV11-2,TRBD1,TGTGCCAGCAGCTTACTGGGACAGGGAGGCCAGCCCCAGCATTTT,CASSLLGQGGQPQHF
TRBJ2-7,-,TRBV6-5,-,TGTGCCAGCAGTTACCGCAGGGCATCTGTACACGAGCAGTACTTC,CASSYRRASVHEQYF
TRBJ2-1,-,TRBV7-9,-,TGTGCCAGCAGCTTAAGGCAGGGGAGTGGTGAGCAGTTCTTC,CASSLRQGSGEQFF
TRBJ1-5,-,TRBV23-1,TRBD1,TGCGCCAGCAGTCTAAAGGGACAGGGGGACGATCAGCCCCAGCATTTT,CASSLKGQGDDQPQHF